These 32 T cell receptor beta chains were sequenced from one sample in a study of T cell repertoires in cytomegalovirus infection. Antigen specificity for these receptors is unknown. TCRdb called the reads again in MiXCR, with one record for every CDR3 protein. The table includes about a million distinct CDR3 sequences, approximately 33% detected once. Here the sequenced sample was cultured CD8+ T cells from PBMCs, taken from culture after CMV antigen stimulation. These receptors all come from a human donor in good health (CMV status not recorded). Some clones in this sample may be carry-over from other donors' samples.

This clonotype turned up a few times. V gene TRBV27 combines with J gene TRBJ2-7, with 11 bases identical to TRBD2. V lost 3 bases to trimming and J lost 0 bases; unmatched junction nucleotides: 1. CDR1 is MNHEY, CDR2 SMNVEV, per germline (reference sequence). The CDR3 runs 15 residues. The CDR3 sequence is CASSLTSGDSYEQYV. The CDR3 DNA reads TGTGCCAGCAGTTTGACTAGCGGGGACTCCTACGAGCAGTACGTC.

This clonotype was seen a few times. The CDR3 is CASSLGSGGPVGQFF. The CDR3 DNA sequence: TGTGCCAGCAGCTTAGGTAGCGGGGGGCCCGTAGGGCAGTTCTTC. The rearrangement links TRBV7-9 to TRBJ2-1; 10 positions match TRBD2. Germline lookup yields CDR1 SEHNR and CDR2 FQNEAQ (reference sequence). The CDR3 has 15 amino acids. Trimming at V came to 1 base and at J to 12 bases, leaving 9 bases not matched to a gene.

This clonotype was detected many times. The gene calls are TRBV7-6 and TRBJ1-1, with D possibly TRBD1 on 6 matching bases. Between the trimmed V and J ends, which lost 1 base and 1 base, there was a span of 10 bases. There are 15 residues in the CDR3. Germline V gene lookup returns CDR1 SGHVS and CDR2 FNYEAQ. The CDR3 sequence is CASSLGGRGNTEAFF. The CDR3 bases are TGTGCCAGCAGCTTAGGTGGCAGGGGGAACACTGAAGCTTTCTTT.

The rearrangement joins TRBV7-8 to TRBJ2-7; D perhaps matches TRBD2 (5 bases). CDR3 length: 15 amino acids. From germline, CDR1 is SGHVS and CDR2 FQNEAQ. V lost 5 bases and J 0 bases, leaving 14 bases between the germline ends. The CDR3 nucleotides are TGTGCCAGCAGCCCAAGTACTAGGAGCTCCTACGAGCAGTACGTC. Amino acid sequence: CASSPSTRSSYEQYV.

This clonotype appeared a few times. The genes are TRBV10-3 and TRBJ2-3, with TRBD1 matching 7 bases. The length of the CDR3 is 13 residues. With V trimmed by 3 bases and J by 4 bases, 1 base remained unmatched. Germline V gene sequence: CDR1 ENHRY, CDR2 SYGVKD. The CDR3 coding sequence is TGTGCCATCAGTGACACAGGGGCAGATACGCAGTATTTT. Amino acids: CAISDTGADTQYF.

This clonotype occurred many times. The chain links TRBV7-2 to TRBJ2-3; 14 bases map to TRBD2. The CDR3 sequence is 15 residues long. J lost 4 bases, V lost 5 bases, and 2 bases had no gene match. Germline V gene lookup returns CDR1 SGHTA and CDR2 FQGNSA. CDR3 protein: CASSPTSGGADTQYF. CDR3 nucleotide sequence: TGTGCCAGCAGCCCGACTAGCGGGGGGGCAGATACGCAGTATTTT.

The rearrangement uses TRBV7-3 and TRBJ1-2, with unresolved D. V was pared by 6 bases and J by 4 bases, with 9 bases between. The CDR3 is 12 residues long. Germline-derived CDR1 and CDR2 are SGHTA and FQGTGA. CDR3 DNA sequence: TGTGCCAGCAGATTAGACTCCTATGGCTACACCTTC. Its protein product is CASRLDSYGYTF.

This clonotype showed up just a few times. This chain uses TRBV27 with TRBJ2-1, with D perhaps matching TRBD2 (5 bases). This CDR3 has 15 amino acids. V was cut by 7 bases and J by 0 bases, with 13 bases left in between. The germline CDR1 and CDR2 sequences are MNHEY and SMNVEV (reference sequence). This CDR3 reads CASKLEADSYNEQFF. The DNA of the CDR3 is TGTGCCAGCAAGTTGGAGGCCGACTCCTACAATGAGCAGTTCTTC.

This clonotype was seen repeatedly, ten times or more. V and J are TRBV7-8 and TRBJ2-7; D gene unclear. Germline V CDR1 and CDR2: SGHVS, FQNEAQ. This CDR3 has 13 residues. V shed 2 bases and J shed 7 bases, with 12 bases lying between them. DNA for the CDR3: TGTGCCAGCAGCTTACGGGCGCTGGGGGAGCAGTACGTC. Its translation is CASSLRALGEQYV.

This clonotype was seen a single time. The chain links TRBV5-6 to TRBJ2-7; D perhaps matches TRBD1 (6 bases). Per the germline V gene, CDR1 is SGHDT and CDR2 is YYEEEE. V lost 4 bases, J lost 4 bases, and 9 bases lay in between. This CDR3 region has 12 residues. CDR3: CASSADRYEQYF. CDR3 DNA sequence: TGTGCCAGCAGCGCTGACAGGTACGAGCAGTACTTC.

For this clonotype: The germline gene is not matched at one end of the junction; a read error may be the cause. The chain couples TRBV4-1 to TRBJ1-3; D call uncertain. The CDR3 spans 16 residues. Germline V gene lookup returns CDR1 MGHRA and CDR2 YSYEKL. The CDR3, as DNA: TGCGCCAACAGCCAAGAGTCTGAGTTCTCTGGAAACACCATATATTTT. As protein: CANSQESEFSGNTIYF.

This chain connects TRBV20-1 to TRBJ1-1; D is unresolved. Trimming stripped 3 bases from V and 7 bases from J, with 18 bases between. This CDR3 is built from 14 residues. CDR1 is DFQATT, CDR2 SNEGSKA, per germline (reference sequence). The CDR3 DNA sequence: TGCAGTGCTAGGGACTCGATCGGTTGGGTTGAAGCTTTCTTT. Translating gives CSARDSIGWVEAFF.

The table lists this clonotype with a few counts. The V call is TRBV11-2, the J call TRBJ2-1; 9 positions match TRBD1. V shed 5 bases and J 9 bases; nucleotides not matched to a gene: 5. Germline V CDR1 and CDR2: SGHAT, FQNNGV. There are 13 residues in the CDR3. CDR3 sequence reads: CASSLDRGFEQFF. The CDR3 nucleotides are TGTGCCAGCAGCCTCGACAGGGGGTTTGAGCAGTTCTTC.

V gene TRBV24-1 combines with J gene TRBJ1-5; D remains unclear. Trimming left V 0 bases short and J 11 bases short, with 10 bases between. This CDR3 is built from 13 residues. Germline CDR1 KGHDR, CDR2 SFDVKD. For the CDR3, the DNA is TGTGCCACCAGTGATTTGCTGGCCGGGACCCAGCATTTT. Protein product: CATSDLLAGTQHF.

V and J are TRBV13 and TRBJ2-1, with a possible D match to TRBD1 (6 bases). Trimming pared 8 bases from V and 1 base from J, leaving 12 bases between. This CDR3 is built from 14 residues. Germline lookup yields CDR1 PRHDT and CDR2 FYEKMQ (reference sequence). The CDR3 nucleotides read TGTGCCAGCTTCCCAGGACAGTCCTACAATGAGCAGTTCTTC. It is translated as CASFPGQSYNEQFF.

About this clonotype itself: The final CDR3 position lacks the conserved phenylalanine or tryptophan, pointing to a likely read error. This chain joins TRBV27 and TRBJ2-3, with 8 nucleotides matching TRBD2. V gave up 10 bases and J gave up 5 bases; unmatched junction bases: 8. Germline V gene lookup returns CDR1 MNHEY and CDR2 SMNVEV (reference sequence). This CDR3 has 13 residues. CDR3 region: CAISTAGGDTQYL. The CDR3 bases are TGTGCCATCTCAACGGCGGGGGGAGATACGCAGTATCTT.

This clonotype showed up just a few times. The chain is built from TRBV12-3 or TRBV12-4 and TRBJ2-1; no definite D call. The length of the CDR3 is 15 residues. The V end was cut by 6 bases, the J end by 0 bases, with 12 bases between. CDR3 DNA: TGTGCCAGCAGCCTACACTGGCCCTCCTACAATGAGCAGTTCTTC. Protein: CASSLHWPSYNEQFF.

The J gene is TRBJ2-3, the V gene TRBV7-6; 8 nucleotides match TRBD2. The germline CDR1 and CDR2 sequences are SGHVS and FNYEAQ. The CDR3 covers 16 residues. Trimming at V came to 4 bases and at J to 4 bases, leaving 10 bases not matched to a gene. In DNA, the CDR3 is TGTGCCAGCAGCTCTAGACTAGCGTTACAGCCAGATACGCAGTATTTT. Amino acids: CASSSRLALQPDTQYF.

This clonotype turned up a few times. CDR3 sequence (DNA): TGTGCCAGCAGCTTGACTAGCGGATCGGGGGAGCAGTACTTC. Its protein is CASSLTSGSGEQYF. The chain uses TRBV7-8 and TRBJ2-7, with 9 bases fitting TRBD2. CDR3 length equals 14 residues. Germline lookup yields CDR1 SGHVS and CDR2 FQNEAQ. The trim removed 3 bases at V and 7 bases at J, leaving 7 bases unmatched.

The chain links TRBV28 to TRBJ2-2, with D perhaps matching TRBD1 (5 bases). The CDR3 has 15 amino acids. Germline V lookup: CDR1 MDHEN, CDR2 SYDVKM. Trimming removed 3 bases from V and 3 bases from J, with 11 bases in between. For the CDR3, the DNA is TGTGCCAGCAGTTTGGGCAGGGCATACACCGGGGAGCTGTTTTTT. As protein: CASSLGRAYTGELFF.

Details on this clonotype: The junction and the germline gene differ at one end; a read error may be behind it. This sequence joins TRBV5-3 and TRBJ2-7; possible D gene TRBD1, 6 bases. TRBV5-3 is labeled an ORF, and its function is uncertain. The CDR3 totals 13 residues. This CDR3 is CASSFPGTYEQYF. The CDR3 DNA sequence: TGTGCCAGCAGCTTCCCCGGGACATACGAGCAGTACTTC.

The chain uses TRBV29-1 and TRBJ2-1; D not resolved. The ends were cut back, 4 bases at V and 6 bases at J, with 4 bases in the middle. Germline CDR1 reads SQVTM; CDR2 reads ANQGSEA. This CDR3 spans 10 amino acids. The CDR3 sequence: CSVGGNEQFF. CDR3 nucleotides: TGCAGCGTTGGTGGCAATGAGCAGTTCTTC.

There are a few counts of this clonotype. CDR3 coding DNA: TGTGCCAGCAGTTGGCAGGGTGTTAATGAAAAACTGTTTTTT. Translation: CASSWQGVNEKLFF. V gene TRBV28 combines with J gene TRBJ1-4; D perhaps matches TRBD1 (5 bases). V shed 4 bases and J shed 4 bases, with 10 bases lying between them. The CDR3 has 14 amino acids. Per germline, CDR1 MDHEN and CDR2 SYDVKM.

This clonotype was picked up a small number of times. The chain is built from TRBV4-1 and TRBJ2-5, with D possibly being TRBD2 (6 bases). This CDR3 contains 14 residues. The V and J ends lost 0 bases and 5 bases respectively, with 10 bases between them. Germline CDR1 is MGHRA and CDR2 is YSYEKL. CDR3 amino acids: CASSQDPGEETQYF. CDR3 nucleotides: TGCGCCAGCAGCCAAGATCCGGGGGAGGAGACCCAGTACTTC.

This rearrangement joins TRBV27 to TRBJ2-2, with D possibly matching TRBD1 (5 bases). Germline CDR1 reads MNHEY; CDR2 reads SMNVEV (reference sequence). This CDR3 contains 17 residues. V gave up 5 bases and J gave up 4 bases, with 20 bases separating them. As DNA, the CDR3 is TGTGCCAGCAGTAGCGTACCTCCAGGGATTAGCACCGGGGAGCTGTTTTTT. Protein product: CASSSVPPGISTGELFF.

This clonotype was picked up many times. This chain joins TRBV12-5 and TRBJ2-5; 7 nucleotides match TRBD1. V shed 6 bases and J 4 bases; nucleotides not matched to a gene: 8. Germline-derived CDR1 and CDR2 are LGHNT and FRNRAP. The CDR3 has 14 residues. This chain's CDR3 is CASGRSTGAETQYF. For the CDR3, the DNA is TGTGCTAGTGGGCGATCTACAGGGGCAGAGACCCAGTACTTC.

Comments on this clonotype: A read error may explain this, as a much larger clone is one base away. The V gene is TRBV7-6, the J gene TRBJ2-1; D not certain. CDR1 SGHVS and CDR2 FNYEAQ come from the germline V gene. V lost 4 bases to trimming and J lost 5 bases, with 6 bases between them. The CDR3 totals 12 residues. CDR3 protein: CASSSQNNEQFF. The CDR3 DNA follows: TGTGCCAGCAGCTCCCAGAACAATGAGCAGTTCTTC.

This clonotype was found a few times. The gene calls are TRBV2 and TRBJ1-1; TRBD1 agrees at 10 bases. Germline trimming cut 7 bases from V and 7 bases from J; bases unmatched to any gene: 6. The CDR3 loop spans 13 amino acids. From germline, CDR1 is SNHLY and CDR2 FYNNEI. CDR3 region: CASIGQGVFEAFF. The CDR3 DNA reads as TGTGCCAGCATCGGACAGGGGGTTTTTGAAGCTTTCTTT.

This chain uses TRBV2 with TRBJ2-3, with 7 nucleotides matching TRBD2. The CDR3 totals 15 residues. The ends lost 5 bases at V and 2 bases at J; junction bases unmatched: 7. Germline V gives CDR1 SNHLY, CDR2 FYNNEI. The CDR3 nucleotides are TGTGCCAGCAGTCTATGGCGGGGGACCACAGATACGCAGTATTTT. It translates to CASSLWRGTTDTQYF.

This clonotype was counted many times. This chain connects TRBV12-3 or TRBV12-4 to TRBJ2-1, with 11 bases matching TRBD2. With V trimmed by 2 bases and J by 14 bases, 2 bases remained unmatched. The CDR3 runs to 12 residues. This CDR3 is CASSLPGLAEFF. As DNA, the CDR3 is TGTGCCAGCAGTTTACCGGGACTAGCGGAGTTCTTC.

The rearrangement uses TRBV6-1 and TRBJ1-5, with D possibly being TRBD1 (5 bases). Trimming removed 11 bases from V and 0 bases from J, with 17 bases in between. The CDR3 contains 15 residues. From germline, CDR1 is MNHNS and CDR2 SASEGT. The CDR3 DNA follows: TGTGCCTCAGCAGGGTCCACCCATAGCAATCAGCCCCAGCATTTT. It yields the protein CASAGSTHSNQPQHF.

V is TRBV2 and J is TRBJ1-2; 8 bases map to TRBD1. The CDR3 has 16 amino acids. Germline-derived CDR1 and CDR2 are SNHLY and FYNNEI. V lost 7 bases, J lost 4 bases, and 14 bases stayed unmatched. CDR3: CASTLPVTGDAYGYTF. The CDR3 DNA reads as TGTGCCAGCACCCTCCCCGTGACAGGGGATGCCTATGGCTACACCTTC.